These 22 T cell receptor beta chains came from one sample sequenced in a study of T cells after yellow fever vaccination. TCRdb processed the 5' RACE reads anew with MiXCR; each CDR3 protein has one entry. Of around 230,000 distinct CDR3 sequences listed, roughly 6.3% were seen once; the top ten hold roughly 1%. Sample: CD4+ T cells sorted from PBMCs, taken on the day of the yellow fever booster vaccination. These receptors were obtained from a man younger than 40 who received the YFV17D yellow fever vaccine.

The sample holds a few counts of this clonotype. The chain recombines TRBV10-3 with TRBJ2-7, with 7 bases fitting TRBD2. Germline V gene data show CDR1 as ENHRY and CDR2 as SYGVKD. Losses at the gene ends were 11 bases for V and 7 bases for J; bases not matched to a gene: 11. The CDR3 is 12 residues long. The CDR3 DNA reads as TGTGCCGCCTCTAGCGGCGTAGGGGAGCAGTACTTC. As protein: CAASSGVGEQYF.

This clonotype was observed many times. CDR3 bases: TGTGCCAGCAGTTTCCGACGGTCTAACACCGGGGAGCTGTTTTTT. Protein: CASSFRRSNTGELFF. This chain joins TRBV12-3 or TRBV12-4 and TRBJ2-2; no definite D call. This CDR3 comprises 15 residues. V dropped 3 bases and J dropped 2 bases, with 10 bases sitting between them.

This clonotype was counted between two and nine times. CDR3 amino acids: CASSLVSVSTDTQYF. The CDR3 coding sequence is TGTGCCAGCAGCTTGGTGTCCGTGAGCACAGATACGCAGTATTTT. The chain couples TRBV5-4 to TRBJ2-3; D not resolved. Looked up from germline, CDR1 is SGHNT and CDR2 is YYREEE (reference sequence). Deletions cut 0 bases from V and 0 bases from J, with 8 bases between. This CDR3 is built from 15 residues. Looking up the rest from reference TRBV5-4 and TRBJ2-3 gives the full variable domain: ETGVTQSPTHLIKTRGQQVTLRCSSQSGHNTVSWYQQALGQGPQFIFQYYREEENGRGNFPPRFSGLQFPNYSSELNVNALELDDSALYLCASSLVSVSTDTQYFGPGTRLTVL.

This clonotype was counted between two and nine times. The chain is built from TRBV3-1 and TRBJ2-5; 13 bases agree with TRBD2. CDR3 length equals 19 residues. Trimming took 2 bases from V and 5 from J; bases not matched to a gene: 14. Looked up from germline, CDR1 is LGHDT and CDR2 is YNNKEL (reference sequence). The CDR3 bases are TGTGCCAGCAGCCAACGACTAGCGGGAGGACCTGGAGCTGGTGAGACCCAGTACTTC. Amino acids: CASSQRLAGGPGAGETQYF.

This clonotype was recorded at least ten times. V and J are TRBV12-3 or TRBV12-4 and TRBJ2-2, with TRBD2 matching over 9 bases. V lost 2 bases to trimming and J lost 10 bases; unmatched junction nucleotides: 14. This CDR3 spans 17 amino acids. The CDR3 coding sequence is TGTGCCAGCAGTTTACGAGGGGGGCTAGCGGGGCCTCCGGAGCTGTTTTTT. Its translation: CASSLRGGLAGPPELFF.

In its sample, this clonotype was seen many times. The chain has TRBV5-1 and TRBJ2-2; D remains ambiguous. The V end lost 0 bases, the J end lost 7 bases, and 4 bases lay between the germline ends. Germline V gives CDR1 SGHRS, CDR2 YFSETQ. CDR3 size: 12 residues. The CDR3 loop reads CASSLDGGELFF. The CDR3 nucleotides are TGCGCCAGCAGCTTGGACGGCGGGGAGCTGTTTTTT.

The CDR3 protein is CASSLIYEGYEQYF. Written as DNA, the CDR3 is TGTGCCAGCAGCTTGATATACGAGGGTTACGAGCAGTACTTC. This chain connects TRBV11-2 to TRBJ2-7; tentative D call: TRBD2 (5 bases). This CDR3 has 14 amino acids. Germline lookup yields CDR1 SGHAT and CDR2 FQNNGV. Trimming left V 3 bases short and J 4 bases short, with 13 bases between.

As to this clonotype: This may be a read error, as it is one base from a much larger clone. The chain is built from TRBV4-3 and TRBJ1-4; D is possibly TRBD1 (5 bases). This CDR3 has 15 amino acids. The V and J ends lost 0 bases and 3 bases respectively, with 8 bases between them. CDR1 and CDR2 from the germline V gene are LGHNA and YSLEER. The CDR3, as DNA: TGCGCCAGCAGCCAAGATCGCAGGGCTAATGAAAAACTGTTTTTT. Protein sequence: CASSQDRRANEKLFF.

This clonotype was observed a few times. The CDR3, as DNA: TGTGCCAACCGACAGGGATCTGGGGCCAACGTCCTGACTTTC. This encodes CANRQGSGANVLTF. The chain joins TRBV10-3 to TRBJ2-6; 7 bases fit TRBD1. Germline loops: CDR1 ENHRY, CDR2 SYGVKD. The CDR3 totals 14 residues. Trimming at V came to 10 bases and at J to 1 base, leaving 4 bases not matched to a gene.

The rearrangement uses TRBV23-1 and TRBJ2-3; 7 bases line up with TRBD2. TRBV23-1 is identified as an open reading frame with a role that is uncertain. This CDR3 comprises 15 residues. V trimming: 3 bases; J trimming: 3 bases; junction bases outside the gene matches: 6. CDR3 sequence (DNA): TGCGCCAGCAGTCATCCTAGCGGAGGAACAGATACGCAGTATTTT. It specifies CASSHPSGGTDTQYF.

This sequence joins TRBV11-3 and TRBJ2-6; D is ambiguous. The CDR3 extends over 19 amino acids. CDR1 is SGHNT, CDR2 YENEEA, per germline. Trimming left V 2 bases short and J 3 bases short, with 20 bases between. The CDR3 coding sequence is TGTGCCAGCAGCTTAATGGTTTTGGTCCCTTTGGGTGGGGCCAACGTCCTGACTTTC. The encoded protein is CASSLMVLVPLGGANVLTF.

This clonotype has at least ten counts. The chain is built from TRBV7-7 and TRBJ2-2; D not resolved. Looked up from germline, CDR1 is SSHAT and CDR2 is FNYEAQ (reference sequence). With 3 bases removed from V and 5 bases from J, the gap between germline ends came to 7 bases. This CDR3 is built from 13 residues. The CDR3 bases are TGTGCCAGCAGCTTTGCGGAGACCGGGGAGCTGTTTTTT. Translating gives CASSFAETGELFF.

This clonotype was recorded at least ten times. The chain combines TRBV7-3 with TRBJ2-1; 12 bases line up with TRBD2. V was clipped by 5 bases and J by 10 bases; unmatched bases: 6. The CDR3 covers 14 residues. CDR1 and CDR2 from the germline V gene are SGHTA and FQGTGA. CDR3 protein: CASSQTSGSREQFF. CDR3 sequence (DNA): TGTGCCAGCAGCCAGACTAGCGGGAGTCGCGAGCAGTTCTTC.

This clonotype has a count of ten or more. CDR3 coding DNA: TGCAGTGGGGACACCCTAGGGGAGCAGTACTTC. Translating it yields CSGDTLGEQYF. The V call is TRBV20-1, the J call TRBJ2-7, with TRBD1 as a possible D gene (6 bases). The CDR3 contains 11 residues. Germline V gene data show CDR1 as DFQATT and CDR2 as SNEGSKA (reference sequence). The germline V and J ends were trimmed by 7 bases and 7 bases, with 14 bases remaining between them.

This clonotype was counted between two and nine times. The chain uses TRBV5-1 and TRBJ2-7, with unresolved D. This CDR3 spans 13 amino acids. Germline V gene data show CDR1 as SGHRS and CDR2 as YFSETQ. Trimming removed 8 bases at V and 5 bases at J, with 17 bases between. The CDR3 bases are TGCGCCAGTTGGGCGTCCCAGGAAGACGAGCAGTACTTC. This gives the protein CASWASQEDEQYF.

This clonotype has a handful of counts. The V and J genes are TRBV7-3 and TRBJ1-1; D not resolved. CDR3 length equals 14 residues. The V end was cut by 4 bases, the J end by 3 bases, with 12 bases between. Germline values: CDR1 SGHTA, CDR2 FQGTGA. CDR3 in amino acids: CASSSGRLDTEAFF. Written as DNA, the CDR3 is TGTGCCAGCAGCTCGGGCAGGCTTGACACTGAAGCTTTCTTT.

This clonotype appeared a few times. The genes are TRBV6-5 and TRBJ2-7, with no clear D. Germline CDR1 reads MNHEY; CDR2 reads SVGAGI. This CDR3 is 11 amino acids long. Trimming cost V 7 bases and J 6 bases, with 10 bases left between them. CDR3: CASTTKGEQYF. Here the CDR3 DNA reads TGTGCCAGCACTACAAAGGGCGAGCAGTACTTC.

This clonotype has only a few counts. V usage is TRBV7-6 and J usage is TRBJ2-7; D is possibly TRBD1 or TRBD2 (5 bases each). The CDR3 runs 15 residues. CDR1 SGHVS and CDR2 FNYEAQ come from the germline V gene. Trimming stripped 5 bases from V and 2 bases from J, with 16 bases between. This CDR3 is CASSPLGVFTYEQYF. CDR3 nucleotides: TGTGCCAGCAGCCCCCTGGGGGTATTCACCTACGAGCAGTACTTC.

The chain recombines TRBV19 with TRBJ1-4; D possibly corresponds to TRBD1 (6 bases). Germline values: CDR1 LNHDA, CDR2 SQIVND (reference sequence). This CDR3 has 14 residues. Trimming took off 3 bases at V and 6 bases at J, with 11 bases between the two ends. The CDR3 spells CASSISAGDEKLFF. DNA of the CDR3: TGTGCCAGTAGTATCTCCGCAGGGGATGAAAAACTGTTTTTT.

This clonotype was picked up many times. The chain is built from TRBV7-2 and TRBJ2-1; TRBD2 agrees at 8 bases. CDR1 is SGHTA, CDR2 FQGNSA, per germline. This CDR3 is built from 16 residues. Trimming took 9 bases from V and 7 from J; bases not matched to a gene: 17. The CDR3 reads CASHESGRAVENEQFF. In nucleotides, the CDR3 is TGTGCCAGTCACGAAAGCGGGAGAGCAGTGGAAAATGAGCAGTTCTTC.

This clonotype was observed a few times. The chain employs TRBV7-9 and TRBJ2-7, with no clear D. V was clipped by 5 bases and J by 9 bases, with 17 bases between them. CDR1 and CDR2 from the germline V gene are SEHNR and FQNEAQ (reference sequence). The CDR3 is made up of 13 amino acids. The CDR3: CASSPLKSFMQYF. DNA of the CDR3: TGTGCCAGCAGCCCACTGAAATCGTTTATGCAGTACTTC.

This clonotype was found a few times. The chain combines TRBV28 with TRBJ2-1; 13 nucleotides agree with TRBD2. Germline CDR1 and CDR2: MDHEN and SYDVKM. V lost 5 bases, J lost 9 bases, and 7 bases stayed unmatched. The CDR3 runs 15 residues. The CDR3 DNA reads as TGTGCCAGCAGTACAAGGACTAGCGGGAGTGGTGAGCAGTTCTTC. Protein sequence: CASSTRTSGSGEQFF.